What follows are 5 T cell receptor beta chains derived from one specimen sequenced in a study of T cell responses to AZD1222 COVID-19 vaccine. Profiling relied on immunoSEQ multiplex PCR, and the TCRdb table lists in-frame clones only, not all of them. The sample lists 160,000 or so clones, about nine tenths occurring once. The material sequenced was peripheral blood, taken on day 0 of AZD1222 vaccination. These receptors were obtained from an adult in good health.

The chain combines TRBV6-2 or TRBV6-3 with TRBJ1-1, with D unclear. CDR3 size: 14 residues. Trimming stripped 2 bases from V and 0 bases from J, with 7 bases between. Germline V lookup: CDR1 MNHEY, CDR2 SVGEGT. CDR3 sequence (DNA): TGTGCCAGCAGTTACACAAACTTGAACACTGAAGCTTTCTTT. Translating gives CASSYTNLNTEAFF.

The genes are TRBV9 and TRBJ2-6; 9 bases match TRBD1. The CDR3 is made up of 19 amino acids. Germline CDR1 reads SGDLS; CDR2 reads YYNGEE. The trim removed 0 bases at V and 4 bases at J, leaving 11 bases unmatched. This chain's CDR3 is CASSVETGGGSPGANVLTF. DNA of the CDR3: TGTGCCAGCAGCGTAGAAACAGGGGGCGGATCCCCCGGGGCCAACGTCCTGACTTTC.

As regards this clone: This sample also contains other DNA sequences that code for the same CDR3. This chain joins TRBV6-5 and TRBJ1-3, with D hard to call. CDR1 MNHEY and CDR2 SVGAGI come from the germline V gene. The CDR3 spans 14 residues. Trimming left V 0 bases short and J 4 bases short, with 7 bases between. The CDR3 nucleotides are TGTGCCAGCAGTTACTCGACCGGGGGAAACACCATATATTTT. Protein: CASSYSTGGNTIYF.

The J gene is TRBJ1-6, the V gene TRBV27; 10 bases match TRBD1. CDR3 length: 17 residues. V lost 2 bases, J lost 5 bases, and 6 bases stayed unmatched. The germline V gene encodes CDR1 MNHEY and CDR2 SMNVEV (reference sequence). The CDR3 DNA is TGTGCCAGCAGTTTACTTTTCGGGACAGGGGATAATTCACCCCTCCACTTT. This sequence encodes CASSLLFGTGDNSPLHF.

V usage is TRBV4-3 and J usage is TRBJ1-1; no firm D call. Trimming took 1 base from V and 3 from J, leaving 9 bases between them. Germline lookup yields CDR1 LGHNA and CDR2 YSLEER. This CDR3 comprises 14 residues. CDR3 nucleotides: TGCGCCAGCAGCCAAGTCCCCCGGGACACTGAAGCTTTCTTT. Its translation is CASSQVPRDTEAFF.